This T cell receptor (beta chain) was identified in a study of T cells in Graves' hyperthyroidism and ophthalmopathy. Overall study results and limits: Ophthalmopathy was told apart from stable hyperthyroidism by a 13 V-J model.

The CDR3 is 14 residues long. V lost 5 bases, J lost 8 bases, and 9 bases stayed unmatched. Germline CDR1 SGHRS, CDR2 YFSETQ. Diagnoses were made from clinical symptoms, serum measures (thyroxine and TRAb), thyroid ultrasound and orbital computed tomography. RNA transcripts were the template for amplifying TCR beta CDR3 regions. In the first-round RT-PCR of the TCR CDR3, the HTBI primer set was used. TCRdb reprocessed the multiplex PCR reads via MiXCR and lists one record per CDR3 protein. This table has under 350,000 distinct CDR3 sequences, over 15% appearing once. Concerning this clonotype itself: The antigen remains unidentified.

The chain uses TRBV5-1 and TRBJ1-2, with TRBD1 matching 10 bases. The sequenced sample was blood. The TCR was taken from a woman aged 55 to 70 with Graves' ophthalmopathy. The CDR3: CASRRRGQGRGYTF. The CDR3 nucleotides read TGCGCCAGCAGACGCCGGGGACAGGGGCGCGGCTACACCTTC.